This TCR beta chain was obtained from a study of blood T cell repertoires in COVID-19 (dated by TCRdb to about 2020). Context from the whole study: Collaborator samples came from the United States, Italy and Spain and covered acute and convalescent phases of COVID-19. A freely available public database, intended as a resource for researchers studying the immune response to SARS-CoV-2, is where the repertoires were released. HLA class I and class II types, where available, came from metadata supplied by the sample provider rather than from assay-based typing. Nearly every sample came with metadata listing a de-identified subject ID, COVID-19 status, age in years and sex. The samples were drawn from two sources: the first 160 participants of the ongoing ImmuneRACE study, and 1,200 or so subjects contributed by 6 global collaborators. Subjects who had been exposed to COVID-19, were actively infected with it, or had recovered from it provided the deeply sampled blood TCRbeta repertoires that made up the dataset. The prospective study material was composed of cDNA or gDNA derived from T cells, B-cell-depleted T cells, or PBMCs.

What the work shows at the level of the full study, not this receptor alone: Clinical and demographic metadata were provided uncurated, with the amount varying by source and participant.

As regards this clone: There is no known antigen for this receptor. Base-call qualities are not available, and no considerably larger clone is one nucleotide away.

In the prospective study, participants were about 18 to 100 years old, resided in about two dozen geographic areas of the United States, and were enrolled through a virtual design. In the prospective study, cohorts were assigned on the basis of participant-reported clinical history obtained from a screening survey and a study questionnaire. For ImmuneRACE Cohort 3, a participant was defined as recovered based on two consecutive negative NP/OP PCR tests, clearance by a healthcare professional, or resolution of symptoms. Each participant in the prospective study had whole blood, serum and a nasopharyngeal or oropharyngeal swab collected by mobile phlebotomists. Additional blood draws and questionnaires over an approximately two-month period could optionally be provided by prospective study participants. Before DNA extraction, prospective study blood samples were shipped either frozen or at room temperature.

TCRbeta CDR3 regions were amplified from genomic DNA by means of the immunoSEQ Assay, a bias-controlled multiplex PCR. Concerning the study's data processing: Within the assay, amplification of reference gene primers was used to estimate how many nucleated cells each sample contained. To quantify the absolute abundance of each unique TCRbeta CDR3 rearrangement, sequence reads were collapsed and filtered. For each sample, productive Simpson clonality was calculated as the square root of Simpson's diversity index over productive rearrangements. Drawn from immuneACCESS, this table holds only the in-frame rearrangements with V and J called that TCRdb kept. Clones are partly lost; checked studies trace under half to an unresolved V gene and leave the rest unexplained. That table is the source of V, J and clone size, and D and trimming were worked out from the DNA. This sample lists under 300,000 clones; 85% to 90% were detected once. 15% of the sample is in the top ten clones.

There are 17 amino acids in the CDR3, from cysteine to phenylalanine inclusive. Only the CDR3 region is kept as DNA, spanning 51 bases read in frame from base 1. Trimming at the junction amounts to 1 base on V and 3 bases on J, and the germline ends lie 16 bases apart. The germline V gene supplies CDR1 LGHNT and CDR2 FRNRAP. This sequence originates from a man aged 18-30 years who had recovered from COVID-19. Recombination joined TRBV12-5 with TRBJ1-5; the D gene is unclear. Material for sequencing was PBMCs or T cells enriched from blood (not recorded which). Read as DNA, the sequence is TGTGCTAGTGGTTTGGCTCGTCTTGGGCAGATCAATCAGCCCCAGCATTTT. The resulting protein is CASGLARLGQINQPQHF.